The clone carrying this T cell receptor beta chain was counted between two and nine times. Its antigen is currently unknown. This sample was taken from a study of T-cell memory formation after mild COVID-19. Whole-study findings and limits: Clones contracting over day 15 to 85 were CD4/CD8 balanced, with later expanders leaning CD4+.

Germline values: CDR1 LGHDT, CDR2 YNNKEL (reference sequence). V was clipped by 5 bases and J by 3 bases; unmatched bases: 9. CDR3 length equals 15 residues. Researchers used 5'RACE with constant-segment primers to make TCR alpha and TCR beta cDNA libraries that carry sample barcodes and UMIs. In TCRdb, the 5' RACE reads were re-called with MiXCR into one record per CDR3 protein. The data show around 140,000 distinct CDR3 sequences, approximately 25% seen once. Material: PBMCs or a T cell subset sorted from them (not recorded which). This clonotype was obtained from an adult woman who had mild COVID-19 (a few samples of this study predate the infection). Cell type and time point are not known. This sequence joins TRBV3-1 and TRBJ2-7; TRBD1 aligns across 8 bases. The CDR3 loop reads CASSEGDRIYYEQYF. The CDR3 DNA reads TGTGCCAGCAGCGAAGGGGACAGGATTTACTACGAGCAGTACTTC.